These 6 T cell receptor beta chains were all obtained from the same sample, sequenced in a study of cytomegalovirus exposure and HLA in healthy donors. Primers: 60 Vbeta forward and 13 Jbeta reverse. Sequencing used immunoSEQ multiplex PCR; TCRdb keeps in-frame clones, though not all of them. The sample has 100,000 or so clones, approximately 14% seen once. The sequencing input was PBMCs. These receptors came from a female donor in good health and CMV-seronegative.

CDR3: CASSLVLRDSSTNEKLFF. In nucleotides, the CDR3 is TGTGCCAGCAGCTTAGTTCTACGGGACAGCTCGACTAATGAAAAACTGTTTTTT. This rearrangement joins TRBV7-6 to TRBJ1-4; 7 bases map to TRBD1. The CDR3 is 18 amino acids. J was trimmed by 2 bases and V by 1 base; bases with no gene match: 10. Germline V gene lookup returns CDR1 SGHVS and CDR2 FNYEAQ. Supplemented by reference TRBV7-6 and TRBJ1-4, the full variable domain reads GAGVSQSPRYKVTKRGQDVALRCDPISGHVSLYWYRQALGQGPEFLTYFNYEAQQDKSGLPNDRFSAERPEGSISTLTIQRTEQRDSAMYRCASSLVLRDSSTNEKLFFGSGTQLSVL.

V is TRBV28 and J is TRBJ2-5; 9 bases fit TRBD2. Trimming removed 11 bases from V and 1 base from J; junction bases left unmatched: 2. Germline V gene data show CDR1 as MDHEN and CDR2 as SYDVKM. The CDR3 is 12 residues long. The CDR3 DNA reads as TGTGCCGGCGGGGGGGGCCAAGAGACCCAGTACTTC. Protein: CAGGGGQETQYF.

There are a few counts of this clone. This rearrangement joins TRBV6-6 to TRBJ2-1; 8 bases line up with TRBD2. V was clipped by 5 bases and J by 2 bases; unmatched bases: 5. Germline V gene lookup returns CDR1 MNHNY and CDR2 SVGAGI (reference sequence). This CDR3 contains 15 residues. DNA of the CDR3: TGTGCCAGCAGTCTAACTAGCGGACCCTACAATGAGCAGTTCTTC. Encoded protein: CASSLTSGPYNEQFF.

The chain uses TRBV9 and TRBJ2-6; 9 bases match TRBD2. The V and J ends lost 3 bases and 4 bases, in that order; junction bases with no gene match: 8. The germline V gene has CDR1 SGDLS and CDR2 YYNGEE. The CDR3 is made up of 17 amino acids. The chain's CDR3 is CASSAGLASLGANVLTF. The CDR3 bases are TGTGCCAGCAGCGCGGGACTAGCCTCCTTAGGGGCCAACGTCCTGACTTTC.

Only a few counts were recorded for this clone. The V gene is TRBV29-1, the J gene TRBJ1-2; 8 bases are a match to TRBD1. Germline CDR1 is SQVTM and CDR2 is ANQGSEA. The V and J ends lost 7 bases and 2 bases, in that order; junction bases with no gene match: 15. The CDR3 contains 16 residues. As DNA, the CDR3 is TGCAGCGCTACAATCGGGACAGGACGGGGAAACTATGGCTACACCTTC. Translated, it gives CSATIGTGRGNYGYTF.

This chain links TRBV13 with TRBJ2-5, with no clear D. The CDR3 loop spans 12 amino acids. The germline gives CDR1 PRHDT, CDR2 FYEKMQ (reference sequence). Trimming left V 5 bases short and J 5 bases short, with 9 bases between. CDR3 DNA sequence: TGTGCCAGCAGCAGACTTGGGGAGACCCAGTACTTC. It translates to CASSRLGETQYF.